This T cell receptor beta chain originates from a study of T cell repertoires in cytomegalovirus infection. Looking at the study overall: Recently described HLA-C-restricted plus well-studied HLA-B-restricted CMV epitopes were used. From public TCR beta signatures came an indication of both CMV infection and matching HLA type.

Comments on this clonotype: The antigen remains unidentified.

Findings of the study overall: Cumulated frequencies of public TCR beta families served to identify carriers of CMV plus the relevant HLA. Dominating the ex vivo response were HLA-C-restricted CMV-specific TCR beta clonotypes.

TCRdb recomputed calls from the reads with MiXCR, one row per CDR3 protein. The repertoire holds about 700,000 distinct CDR3 sequences, with roughly a third as singletons. Germline assignment: CDR1 DFQATT and CDR2 SNEGSKA (reference sequence). The CDR3 totals 15 residues. The V end lost 6 bases, the J end lost 3 bases, and 15 bases lay between the germline ends. The V call is TRBV20-1, the J call TRBJ1-6, with D uncertain. This clonotype originated in a human donor in good health (CMV status not recorded). Some clones in this sample may be carry-over from other donors' samples. This specimen was cultured PBMCs, taken from culture after CMV antigen stimulation. The CDR3 DNA follows: TGCAGTGCCCCGGGCGCCCGGATCTATAATTCACCCCTCCACTTT. Translation gives CSAPGARIYNSPLHF.